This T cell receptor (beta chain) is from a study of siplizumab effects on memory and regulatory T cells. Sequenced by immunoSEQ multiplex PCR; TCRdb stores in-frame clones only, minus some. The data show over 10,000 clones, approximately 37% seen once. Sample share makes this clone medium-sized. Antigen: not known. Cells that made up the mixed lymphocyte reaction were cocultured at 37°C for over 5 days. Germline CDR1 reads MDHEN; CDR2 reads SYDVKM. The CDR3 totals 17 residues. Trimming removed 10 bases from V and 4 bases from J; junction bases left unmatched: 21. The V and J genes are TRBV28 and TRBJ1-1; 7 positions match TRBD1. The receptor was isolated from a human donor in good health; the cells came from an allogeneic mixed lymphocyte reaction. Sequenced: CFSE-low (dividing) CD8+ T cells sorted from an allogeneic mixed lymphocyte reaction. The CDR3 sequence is CATDRATGDPVRTEAFF. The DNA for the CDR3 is TGTGCCACGGACCGGGCTACAGGGGACCCGGTGCGCACTGAAGCTTTCTTT.